One sample yielded the 32 T cell receptor beta chains listed below, sequenced in a study of CD8+CD57+ T cells in acquired aplastic anemia. CDR3 and TCR beta VDJ profiling relied on a genomic DNA template. TCRdb re-called the reads with MiXCR, one entry per CDR3 protein. The sample holds some 170,000 distinct CDR3 sequences; 45% to 55% are singletons and the top ten take over 0.95%. Patients chosen for sequencing had shown CD8+CD57+ cell expansion by flow cytometry. The specimen was sorted CD4+, CD8+, or CD8+CD57+ T cells (not recorded which) from PBMCs. These receptors were taken from a human donor with aplastic anemia.

The rearrangement uses TRBV7-8 and TRBJ1-1; D uncertain. Germline V gene data show CDR1 as SGHVS and CDR2 as FQNEAQ. V was trimmed by 2 bases and J by 5 bases, leaving 15 bases between them. The CDR3 contains 15 residues. CDR3 sequence: CASSLMGSLGTEAFF. The CDR3 DNA sequence: TGTGCCAGCAGCTTAATGGGGAGTTTGGGGACTGAAGCTTTCTTT.

V and J are TRBV19 and TRBJ2-5, with D maybe TRBD2 (6 bases). Germline CDR1 and CDR2: LNHDA and SQIVND (reference sequence). The CDR3 has 15 residues. Trimming removed 4 bases from V and 1 base from J, with 13 bases in between. CDR3 sequence reads: CASSTMGLIQETQYF. The CDR3 coding sequence is TGTGCCAGTAGTACCATGGGACTGATCCAAGAGACCCAGTACTTC.

This chain uses TRBV7-2 with TRBJ1-2; D ambiguous. V lost 1 base, J lost 8 bases, and 5 bases lay in between. The V gene's germline CDR1 is SGHTA and CDR2 FQGNSA. The CDR3 is 11 amino acids. The DNA of the CDR3 is TGTGCCAGCAGCTTAGTAGCAGGCTACACCTTC. It translates to CASSLVAGYTF.

Many counts were recorded for this clonotype. The chain combines TRBV19 with TRBJ2-1; 7 positions agree with TRBD1. The ends lost 10 bases at V and 0 bases at J; junction bases unmatched: 6. This CDR3 comprises 14 residues. Germline-derived CDR1 and CDR2 are LNHDA and SQIVND (reference sequence). The CDR3, as DNA: TGTGCCACCGCGAACAGGGGCTCCTACAATGAGCAGTTCTTC. It translates to CATANRGSYNEQFF.

With regard to this clonotype: An end of the junction does not agree with germline; a read error may underlie this. J is TRBJ1-6 and V is TRBV15, with TRBD1 as a possible D gene (6 bases). The length of the CDR3 is 17 residues. Germline lookup yields CDR1 LNHNV and CDR2 YYDKDF (reference sequence). The CDR3 loop is CVTSRDPPGGGNSPLHF. As DNA, the CDR3 is TGTGTCACCAGCAGAGATCCGCCAGGCGGGGGCAATTCACCCCTCCACTTT.

This clonotype turned up a few times. V gene TRBV24-1 combines with J gene TRBJ2-1; 9 bases are a match to TRBD2. The CDR3 has 17 residues. From germline, CDR1 is KGHDR and CDR2 SFDVKD. With 3 bases clipped from V and 6 bases from J, the junction kept 11 bases outside the gene matches. The CDR3 spells CATSDPWGGRAPNEQFF. For the CDR3, the DNA is TGTGCCACCAGTGATCCATGGGGCGGGAGGGCCCCCAATGAGCAGTTCTTC.

This clonotype was detected only once. This chain uses TRBV12-3 or TRBV12-4 with TRBJ2-7; 9 nucleotides align to TRBD2. The junction had 10 bases not matched to a gene; V was cut back by 6 bases and J by 7 bases. The CDR3 totals 14 residues. Written as DNA, the CDR3 is TGTGCCAGCAGGCTCCCGGGACTAGCTTCTGAGCAGTACTTC. It is translated as CASRLPGLASEQYF.

Details on this clonotype: Likely a read error: the CDR3 ends without its conserved phenylalanine or tryptophan. The DNA is omitted, as the CDR3 cannot be located on it reliably, and the CDR3 follows TCRdb's listing. This chain links TRBV5-6 with TRBJ2-2; TRBD1, the D gene given by the table, was not confirmed from the DNA. The CDR3 region is 12 residues in length, termini included. The germline CDR1 and CDR2 sequences are SGHDT and YYEEEE. The CDR3 is CASSSGVGELFL.

About this clonotype: Since a much larger clone is just one base distant, this may be a read error. The gene calls are TRBV18 and TRBJ2-7; tentatively, D is TRBD1 (5 bases). From germline, CDR1 is KGHSH and CDR2 LQKENI. CDR3 length equals 18 residues. The CDR3 is CASSPPEPNMVGLYELYF. Here the CDR3 DNA reads TGTGCCAGCTCACCACCGGAACCCAATATGGTGGGGCTGTACGAGCTGTACTTC. The full variable domain, with the rest looked up from reference TRBV18 and TRBJ2-7, is NAGVMQNPRHLVRRRGQEARLRCSPMKGHSHVYWYRQLPEEGLKFMVYLQKENIIDESGMPKERFSAEFPKEGPSILRIQQVVRGDSAAYFCASSPPEPNMVGLYELYFGPGTRLTVT.

This clonotype came up many times. V is TRBV4-1 and J is TRBJ2-5; a weak D match, TRBD2 (6 bases). CDR3 length: 15 residues. V lost 6 bases to trimming and J lost 2 bases, with 16 bases between them. Per the germline V gene, CDR1 is MGHRA and CDR2 is YSYEKL. The CDR3 loop is CASSLGGRMQETQYF. Here the CDR3 DNA reads TGCGCCAGCAGTTTGGGGGGTAGGATGCAAGAGACCCAGTACTTC.

The gene calls are TRBV11-2 and TRBJ2-5; D ambiguous. V was pared by 4 bases and J by 5 bases, with 11 bases between. Germline V gene data show CDR1 as SGHAT and CDR2 as FQNNGV. The CDR3 sequence is 13 residues long. CDR3 sequence: CASSSPTQETQYF. The CDR3 coding sequence is TGTGCCAGCAGCTCCCCTACCCAGGAGACCCAGTACTTC.

There are many counts of this clonotype. The CDR3 reads CASRGDLNTEAFF. CDR3 DNA: TGTGCCAGTCGTGGGGACCTGAACACTGAAGCTTTCTTT. The rearrangement links TRBV6-5 to TRBJ1-1, with a possible D match to TRBD1 (5 bases). V was clipped by 9 bases and J by 0 bases, with 11 bases between them. CDR3 length equals 13 residues. From germline, CDR1 is MNHEY and CDR2 SVGAGI.

Comments on this clonotype: A much larger clone differs by one base, so this may be a read error. V gene TRBV6-1 combines with J gene TRBJ1-3; TRBD1 agrees at 7 bases. The CDR3 runs to 12 residues. Germline CDR1 reads MNHNS; CDR2 reads SASEGT. CDR3 DNA sequence: TGTGTCAGCAGACAGGGAGGAAACACCATATATTTT. As protein: CVSRQGGNTIYF.

The chain joins TRBV20-1 to TRBJ2-1; 9 nucleotides agree with TRBD2. CDR3 length: 14 residues. With 0 bases clipped from V and 4 bases from J, the junction kept 1 base outside the gene matches. The V gene's germline CDR1 is DFQATT and CDR2 SNEGSKA (reference sequence). The chain's CDR3 is CSARELAGYNEQFF. As DNA, the CDR3 is TGCAGTGCTAGAGAGCTAGCGGGATACAATGAGCAGTTCTTC.

The V call is TRBV20-1, the J call TRBJ2-1; D gene unclear. The ends were cut back, 0 bases at V and 9 bases at J, with 15 bases in the middle. CDR1 is DFQATT, CDR2 SNEGSKA, per germline (reference sequence). The CDR3 has 14 residues. CDR3 in DNA: TGCAGTGCTAGAGACCGGCGAAGAGTCACTGAGCAGTTCTTC. It codes for CSARDRRRVTEQFF.

This clonotype occurred once. The chain has TRBV5-8 and TRBJ2-5; perhaps TRBD2 as D (6 bases). The CDR3 spans 17 residues. V was clipped by 7 bases and J by 0 bases, with 22 bases between them. Germline V CDR1 and CDR2: SGHTS, YDEGEE. The CDR3 spells CASVRDGVRRDQETQYF. The CDR3 DNA reads as TGTGCCAGCGTCCGGGATGGAGTACGGAGGGACCAAGAGACCCAGTACTTC.

The chain couples TRBV5-1 to TRBJ2-7, with 8 bases aligning to TRBD2. The V and J ends lost 0 bases and 0 bases, in that order; junction bases with no gene match: 5. The CDR3 extends over 16 amino acids. Germline-derived CDR1 and CDR2 are SGHRS and YFSETQ. The CDR3 here is CASSLGLAGDSYEQYF. The CDR3, as DNA: TGCGCCAGCAGCTTGGGGCTAGCGGGTGACTCCTACGAGCAGTACTTC.

V gene TRBV20-1 combines with J gene TRBJ2-7; TRBD2 agrees at 14 bases. Germline V CDR1 and CDR2: DFQATT, SNEGSKA (reference sequence). The trim removed 3 bases at V and 2 bases at J, leaving 6 bases unmatched. The CDR3 runs to 16 residues. Here the CDR3 reads CSARGTSGSRAYEQYF. DNA of the CDR3: TGCAGTGCTAGGGGGACTAGCGGGAGTAGGGCCTACGAGCAGTACTTC.

This clonotype was seen ten or more times. This chain connects TRBV20-1 to TRBJ1-2; tentative D call: TRBD1 (6 bases). CDR3 length: 14 residues. CDR1 DFQATT and CDR2 SNEGSKA come from the germline V gene (reference sequence). With 2 bases removed from V and 0 bases from J, the gap between germline ends came to 10 bases. The CDR3 nucleotides are TGCAGTGCTAGATTGACAGGAACTAACTATGGCTACACCTTC. This translates into CSARLTGTNYGYTF.

This sequence joins TRBV15 and TRBJ1-1; D is perhaps TRBD1 (5 bases). V was cut by 0 bases and J by 1 base, with 9 bases left in between. This CDR3 contains 15 residues. Germline lookup yields CDR1 LNHNV and CDR2 YYDKDF (reference sequence). The chain's CDR3 is CATSRDRAPNTEAFF. DNA for the CDR3: TGTGCCACCAGCAGAGACAGGGCACCGAACACTGAAGCTTTCTTT.

The chain carries TRBV15 and TRBJ2-7, with D maybe TRBD1 (6 bases). The ends were cut back, 0 bases at V and 4 bases at J, with 13 bases in the middle. CDR1 and CDR2 from the germline V gene are LNHNV and YYDKDF (reference sequence). The CDR3 consists of 15 residues. CDR3 sequence (DNA): TGTGCCACCAGCAGAGATCCAGCAGGGGTATACGAGCAGTACTTC. As protein: CATSRDPAGVYEQYF.

This clonotype came up many times. In DNA, the CDR3 is TGTGCCAGCAGCCACGGACATTCGAATGAAAAACTGTTTTTT. Translated: CASSHGHSNEKLFF. The chain recombines TRBV3-1 with TRBJ1-4; a weak D match, TRBD1 (5 bases). This CDR3 is built from 14 residues. Trimming cost V 3 bases and J 5 bases, with 10 bases left between them. Germline V gene data show CDR1 as LGHDT and CDR2 as YNNKEL (reference sequence).

As for this clonotype: Its ends do not fully match the called genes, so a read error is possible. This chain connects TRBV29-1 to TRBJ2-1; perhaps TRBD1 as D (6 bases). Germline-derived CDR1 and CDR2 are SQVTM and ANQGSEA. This CDR3 spans 13 amino acids. CDR3 residues: CSVEVTRGNEQFF. The CDR3 DNA reads TGCAGCGTGGAAGTCACCAGGGGAAATGAGCAGTTCTTC.

This clonotype appeared many times. The rearrangement links TRBV7-2 to TRBJ1-1; tentatively, D is TRBD1 (5 bases). Between the trimmed V and J ends, which lost 6 bases and 4 bases, there was a span of 12 bases. CDR1 SGHTA and CDR2 FQGNSA come from the germline V gene. CDR3 length: 13 amino acids. CDR3 residues: CASSLSGGTEAFF. The CDR3 nucleotides read TGTGCCAGCAGTTTATCGGGGGGCACTGAAGCTTTCTTT.

The J gene is TRBJ2-5, the V gene TRBV7-9, with TRBD2 matching 7 bases. The CDR3 is made up of 14 amino acids. CDR1 is SEHNR, CDR2 FQNEAQ, per germline (reference sequence). After removal of 6 bases from V and 4 bases from J, the junction contained 8 bases not matched to a gene. The CDR3 region is CASSLREVRETQYF. DNA for the CDR3: TGTGCCAGCAGTCTCCGGGAGGTGCGAGAGACCCAGTACTTC.

The V gene is TRBV20-1, the J gene TRBJ2-5; a possible D gene is TRBD1 (5 bases). CDR1 DFQATT and CDR2 SNEGSKA come from the germline V gene (reference sequence). The CDR3 is 12 residues long. Between the trimmed V and J ends, which lost 0 bases and 7 bases, there was a span of 9 bases. The CDR3 region is CSARDLRGTQYF. Written as DNA, the CDR3 is TGCAGTGCTAGAGATCTTAGGGGGACCCAGTACTTC.

Notes on this clonotype: A single base separates this from a much larger clone, so it may be a read error. The chain employs TRBV9 and TRBJ2-3, with TRBD1 matching over 8 bases. This CDR3 region has 14 residues. Germline values: CDR1 SGDLS, CDR2 YYNGEE. CDR3 loop: CTSRAGQGENTQYF. In DNA form, the CDR3 reads TGTACCAGCCGCGCCGGACAGGGCGAAAATACGCAGTATTTT.

This clonotype was seen more than once but under ten times. Being one base from a much bigger clone, this may be a read error. The gene calls are TRBV11-2 and TRBJ1-4; D is uncertain. The CDR3 spans 17 residues. Germline CDR1 and CDR2: SGHAT and FQNNGV. The CDR3 is CASSLEGHSATNENLFF. CDR3 DNA: TGTGCCAGCAGCTTAGAGGGCCACAGCGCAACTAATGAAAATCTGTTTTTT.

V is TRBV5-1 and J is TRBJ1-3; the D is unclear. The V gene's germline CDR1 is SGHRS and CDR2 YFSETQ. Deletions cut 2 bases from V and 3 bases from J, with 15 bases between. The CDR3 contains 16 residues. For the CDR3, the DNA is TGCGCCAGCAGCTTAGTTGGAGGGTCGTATGGAAACACCATATATTTT. It specifies CASSLVGGSYGNTIYF. The complete variable domain, with remaining parts taken from reference TRBV5-1 and TRBJ1-3, reads KAGVTQTPRYLIKTRGQQVTLSCSPISGHRSVSWYQQTPGQGLQFLFEYFSETQRNKGNFPGRFSGRQFSNSRSEMNVSTLELGDSALYLCASSLVGGSYGNTIYFGEGSWLTVV.

This clonotype occurred a few times. V gene TRBV18 combines with J gene TRBJ2-1, with a possible D match to TRBD1 (6 bases). Trimming stripped 0 bases from V and 3 bases from J, with 15 bases between. The CDR3 loop spans 17 amino acids. Germline values: CDR1 KGHSH, CDR2 LQKENI. The CDR3 spells CASSPPLDSPLYNEQFF. In DNA, the CDR3 is TGTGCCAGCTCACCACCGCTGGACAGTCCACTCTACAATGAGCAGTTCTTC. Filled out from reference TRBV18 and TRBJ2-1, the complete variable domain reads NAGVMQNPRHLVRRRGQEARLRCSPMKGHSHVYWYRQLPEEGLKFMVYLQKENIIDESGMPKERFSAEFPKEGPSILRIQQVVRGDSAAYFCASSPPLDSPLYNEQFFGPGTRLTVL.

This clonotype was counted ten times or more. The J gene is TRBJ2-7, the V gene TRBV7-2; 7 nucleotides line up with TRBD1. The length of the CDR3 is 15 residues. Germline trimming cut 3 bases from V and 1 base from J; bases unmatched to any gene: 6. CDR1 is SGHTA, CDR2 FQGNSA, per germline. DNA for the CDR3: TGTGCCAGCAGCTTGGGGGCAGGGGGATCCTACGAGCAGTACTTC. The encoded protein is CASSLGAGGSYEQYF. Combining the CDR3 with reference TRBV7-2 and TRBJ2-7 gives the whole variable domain GAGVSQSPSNKVTEKGKDVELRCDPISGHTALYWYRQSLGQGLEFLIYFQGNSAPDKSGLPSDRFSAERTGGSVSTLTIQRTQQEDSAVYLCASSLGAGGSYEQYFGPGTRLTVT.

V is TRBV9 and J is TRBJ2-7; 14 positions agree with TRBD2. Trimming took 3 bases from V and 3 from J; bases not matched to a gene: 2. The CDR3 runs 15 residues. Germline values: CDR1 SGDLS, CDR2 YYNGEE. The CDR3 DNA is TGTGCCAGCAGCGACGGGACTAGCGGGAGCTACGAGCAGTACTTC. This translates into CASSDGTSGSYEQYF.